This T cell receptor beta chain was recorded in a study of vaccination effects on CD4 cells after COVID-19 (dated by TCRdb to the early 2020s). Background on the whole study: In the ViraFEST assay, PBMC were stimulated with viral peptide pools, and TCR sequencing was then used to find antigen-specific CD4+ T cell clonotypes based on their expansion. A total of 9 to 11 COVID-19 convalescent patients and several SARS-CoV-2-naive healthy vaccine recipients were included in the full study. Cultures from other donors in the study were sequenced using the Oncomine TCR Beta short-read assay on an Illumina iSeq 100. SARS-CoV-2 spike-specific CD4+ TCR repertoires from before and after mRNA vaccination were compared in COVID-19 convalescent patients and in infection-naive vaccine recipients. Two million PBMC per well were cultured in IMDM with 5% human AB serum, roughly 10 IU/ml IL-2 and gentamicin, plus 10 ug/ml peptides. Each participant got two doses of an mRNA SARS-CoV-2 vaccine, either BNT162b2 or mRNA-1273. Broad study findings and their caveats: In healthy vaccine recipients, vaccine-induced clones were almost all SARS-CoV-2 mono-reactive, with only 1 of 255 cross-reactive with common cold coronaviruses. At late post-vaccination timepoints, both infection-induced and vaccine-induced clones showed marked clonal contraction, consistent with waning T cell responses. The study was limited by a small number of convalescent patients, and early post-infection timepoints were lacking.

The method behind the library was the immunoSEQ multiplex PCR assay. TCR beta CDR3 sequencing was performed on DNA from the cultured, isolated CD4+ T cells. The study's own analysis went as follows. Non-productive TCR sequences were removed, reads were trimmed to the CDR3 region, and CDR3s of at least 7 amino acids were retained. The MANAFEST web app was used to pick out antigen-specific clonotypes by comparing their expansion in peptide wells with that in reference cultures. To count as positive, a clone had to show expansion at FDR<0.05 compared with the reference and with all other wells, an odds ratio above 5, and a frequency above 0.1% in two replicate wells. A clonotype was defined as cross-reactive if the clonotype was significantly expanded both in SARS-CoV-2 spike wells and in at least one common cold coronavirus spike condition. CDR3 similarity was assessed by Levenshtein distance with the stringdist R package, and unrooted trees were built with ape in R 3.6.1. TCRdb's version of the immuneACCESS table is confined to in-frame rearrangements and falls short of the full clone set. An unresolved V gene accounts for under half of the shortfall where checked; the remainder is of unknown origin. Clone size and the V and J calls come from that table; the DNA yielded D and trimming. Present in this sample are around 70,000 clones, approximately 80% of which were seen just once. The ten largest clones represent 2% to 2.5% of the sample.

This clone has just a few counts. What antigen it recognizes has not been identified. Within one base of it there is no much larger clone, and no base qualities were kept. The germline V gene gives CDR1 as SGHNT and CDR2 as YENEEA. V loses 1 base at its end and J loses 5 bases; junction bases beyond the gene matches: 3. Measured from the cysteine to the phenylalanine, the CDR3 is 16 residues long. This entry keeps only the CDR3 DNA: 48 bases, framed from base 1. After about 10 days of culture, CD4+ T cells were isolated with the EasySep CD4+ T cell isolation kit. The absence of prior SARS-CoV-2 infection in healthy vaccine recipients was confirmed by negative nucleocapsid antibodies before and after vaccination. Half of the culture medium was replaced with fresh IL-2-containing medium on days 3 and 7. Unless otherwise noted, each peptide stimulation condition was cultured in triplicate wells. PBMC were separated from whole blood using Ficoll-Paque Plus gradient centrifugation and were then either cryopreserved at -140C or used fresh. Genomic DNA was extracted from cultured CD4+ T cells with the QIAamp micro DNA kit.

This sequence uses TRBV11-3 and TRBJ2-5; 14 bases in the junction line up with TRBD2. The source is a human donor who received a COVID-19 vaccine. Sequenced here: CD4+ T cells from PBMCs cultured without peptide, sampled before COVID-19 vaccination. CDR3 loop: CASSLGLAGGPETQYF. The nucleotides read TGTGCCAGCAGCTTAGGACTAGCGGGGGGGCCGGAGACCCAGTACTTC.